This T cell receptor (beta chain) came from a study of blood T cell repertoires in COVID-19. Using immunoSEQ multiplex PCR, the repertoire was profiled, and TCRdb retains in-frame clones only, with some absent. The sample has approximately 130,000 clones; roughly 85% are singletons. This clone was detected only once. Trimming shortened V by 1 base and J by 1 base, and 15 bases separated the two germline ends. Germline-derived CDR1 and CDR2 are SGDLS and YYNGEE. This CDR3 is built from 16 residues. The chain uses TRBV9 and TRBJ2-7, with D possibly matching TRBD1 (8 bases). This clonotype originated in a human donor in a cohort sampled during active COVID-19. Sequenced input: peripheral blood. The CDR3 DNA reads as TGTGCCAGCAGCGTAAAAGACAGGGGAGGGTCCTACGAGCAGTACGTC. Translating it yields CASSVKDRGGSYEQYV.